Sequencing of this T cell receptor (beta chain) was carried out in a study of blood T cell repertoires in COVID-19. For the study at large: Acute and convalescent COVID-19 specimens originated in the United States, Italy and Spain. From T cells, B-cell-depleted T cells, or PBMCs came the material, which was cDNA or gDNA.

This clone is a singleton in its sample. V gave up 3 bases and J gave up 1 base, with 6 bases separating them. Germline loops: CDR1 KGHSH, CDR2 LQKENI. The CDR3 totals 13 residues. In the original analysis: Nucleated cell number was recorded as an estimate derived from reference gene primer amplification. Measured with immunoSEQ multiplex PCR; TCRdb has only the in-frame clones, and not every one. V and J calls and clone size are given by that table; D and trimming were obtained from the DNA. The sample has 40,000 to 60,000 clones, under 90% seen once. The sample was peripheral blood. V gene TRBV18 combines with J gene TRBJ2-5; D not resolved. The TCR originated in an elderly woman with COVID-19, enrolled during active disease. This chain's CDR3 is CASSPGSQETQYF. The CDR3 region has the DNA TGTGCCAGCTCACCGGGCAGCCAAGAGACCCAGTACTTC.